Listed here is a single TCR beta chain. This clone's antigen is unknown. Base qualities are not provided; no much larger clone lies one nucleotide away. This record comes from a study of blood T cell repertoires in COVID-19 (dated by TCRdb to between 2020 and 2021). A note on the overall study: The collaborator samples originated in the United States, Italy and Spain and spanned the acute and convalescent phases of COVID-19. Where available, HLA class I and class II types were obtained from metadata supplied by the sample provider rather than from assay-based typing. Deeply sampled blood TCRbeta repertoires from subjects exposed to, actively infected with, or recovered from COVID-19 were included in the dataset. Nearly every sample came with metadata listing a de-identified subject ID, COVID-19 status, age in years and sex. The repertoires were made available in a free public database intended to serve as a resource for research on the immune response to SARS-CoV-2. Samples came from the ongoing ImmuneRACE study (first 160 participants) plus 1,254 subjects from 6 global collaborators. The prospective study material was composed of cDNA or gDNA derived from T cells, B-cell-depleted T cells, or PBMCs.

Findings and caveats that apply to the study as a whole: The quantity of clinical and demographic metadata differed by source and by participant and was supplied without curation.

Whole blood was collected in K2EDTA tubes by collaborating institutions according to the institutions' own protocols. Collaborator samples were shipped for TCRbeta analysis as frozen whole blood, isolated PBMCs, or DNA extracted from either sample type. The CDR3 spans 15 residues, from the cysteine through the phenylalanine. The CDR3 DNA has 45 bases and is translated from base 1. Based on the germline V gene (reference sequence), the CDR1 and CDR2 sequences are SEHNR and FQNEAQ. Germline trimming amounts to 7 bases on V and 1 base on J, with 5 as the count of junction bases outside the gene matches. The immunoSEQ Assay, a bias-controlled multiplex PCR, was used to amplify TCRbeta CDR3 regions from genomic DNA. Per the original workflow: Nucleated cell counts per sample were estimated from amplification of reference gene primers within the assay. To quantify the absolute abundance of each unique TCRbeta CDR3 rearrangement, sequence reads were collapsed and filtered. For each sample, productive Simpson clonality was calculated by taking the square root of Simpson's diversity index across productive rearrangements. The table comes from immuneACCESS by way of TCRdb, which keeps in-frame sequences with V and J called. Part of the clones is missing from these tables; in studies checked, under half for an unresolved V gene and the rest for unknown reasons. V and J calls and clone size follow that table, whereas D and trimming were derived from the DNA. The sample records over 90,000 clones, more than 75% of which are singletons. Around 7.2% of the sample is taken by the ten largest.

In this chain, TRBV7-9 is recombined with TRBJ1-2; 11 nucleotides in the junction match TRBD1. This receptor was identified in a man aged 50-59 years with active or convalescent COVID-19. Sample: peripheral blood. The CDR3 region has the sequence CASTPGTGGNYGYTF. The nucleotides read TGTGCCAGCACCCCTGGGACAGGGGGTAACTATGGCTACACCTTC.